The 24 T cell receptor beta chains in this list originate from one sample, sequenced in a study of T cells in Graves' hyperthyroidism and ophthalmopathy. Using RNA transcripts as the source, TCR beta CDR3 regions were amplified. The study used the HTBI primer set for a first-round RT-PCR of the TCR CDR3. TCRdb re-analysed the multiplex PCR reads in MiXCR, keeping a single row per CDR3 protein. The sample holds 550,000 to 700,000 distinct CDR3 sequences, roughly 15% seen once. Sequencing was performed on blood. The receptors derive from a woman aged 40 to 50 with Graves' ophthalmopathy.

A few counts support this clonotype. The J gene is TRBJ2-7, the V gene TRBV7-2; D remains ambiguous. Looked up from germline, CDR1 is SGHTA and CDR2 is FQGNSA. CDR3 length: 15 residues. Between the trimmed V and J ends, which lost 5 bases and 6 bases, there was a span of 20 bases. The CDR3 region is CASSGFGDWTREQYF. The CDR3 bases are TGTGCCAGCAGCGGGTTTGGGGATTGGACCCGCGAGCAGTACTTC.

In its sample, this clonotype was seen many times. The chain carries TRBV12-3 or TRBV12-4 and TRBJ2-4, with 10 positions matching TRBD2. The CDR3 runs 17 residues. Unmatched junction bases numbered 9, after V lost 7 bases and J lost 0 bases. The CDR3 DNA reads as TGTGCCAGCACCCTCGGACTAGCGGAAGGAGCCAAAAACATTCAGTACTTC. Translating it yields CASTLGLAEGAKNIQYF.

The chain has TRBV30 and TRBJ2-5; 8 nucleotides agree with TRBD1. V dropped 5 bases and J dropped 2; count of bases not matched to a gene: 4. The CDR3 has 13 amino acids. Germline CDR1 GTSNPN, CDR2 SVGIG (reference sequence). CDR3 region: CAWDRGLQETQYF. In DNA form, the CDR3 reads TGTGCCTGGGACAGGGGACTTCAAGAGACCCAGTACTTC. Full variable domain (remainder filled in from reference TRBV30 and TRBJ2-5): SQTIHQWPATLVQPVGSPLSLECTVEGTSNPNLYWYRQAAGRGLQLLFYSVGIGQISSEVPQNLSASRPQDRQFILSSKKLLLSDSGFYLCAWDRGLQETQYFGPGTRLLVL.

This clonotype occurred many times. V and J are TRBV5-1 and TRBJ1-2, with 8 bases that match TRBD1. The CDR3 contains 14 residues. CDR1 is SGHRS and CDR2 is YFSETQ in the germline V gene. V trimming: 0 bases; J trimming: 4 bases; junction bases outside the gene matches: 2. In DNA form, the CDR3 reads TGCGCCAGCAGCTTGGTCGGACAGGGCTATGGCTACACCTTC. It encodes CASSLVGQGYGYTF.

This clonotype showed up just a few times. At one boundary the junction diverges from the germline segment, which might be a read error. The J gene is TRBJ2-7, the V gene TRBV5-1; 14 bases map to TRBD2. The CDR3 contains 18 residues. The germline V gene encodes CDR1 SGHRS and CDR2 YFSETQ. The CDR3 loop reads CASSSRPGLAGVAYERYF. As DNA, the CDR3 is TGCGCCAGCAGCTCGAGACCGGGACTAGCGGGAGTGGCCTACGAGCGGTACTTC.

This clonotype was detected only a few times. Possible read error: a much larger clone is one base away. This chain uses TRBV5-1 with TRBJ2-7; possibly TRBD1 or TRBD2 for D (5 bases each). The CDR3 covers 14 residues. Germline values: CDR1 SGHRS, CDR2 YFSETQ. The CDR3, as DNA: TGCGCCAGCAGATTCGGGACCGGCGTCTACGAGCGGTACTTC. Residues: CASRFGTGVYERYF.

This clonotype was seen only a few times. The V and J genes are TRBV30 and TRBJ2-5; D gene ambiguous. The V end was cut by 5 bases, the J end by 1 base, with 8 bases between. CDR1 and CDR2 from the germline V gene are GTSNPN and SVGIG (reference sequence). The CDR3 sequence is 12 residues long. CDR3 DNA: TGTGCCTGGGCCCCGGGCCAAGAGACCCAGTACTTC. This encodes CAWAPGQETQYF. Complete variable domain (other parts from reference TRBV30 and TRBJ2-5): SQTIHQWPATLVQPVGSPLSLECTVEGTSNPNLYWYRQAAGRGLQLLFYSVGIGQISSEVPQNLSASRPQDRQFILSSKKLLLSDSGFYLCAWAPGQETQYFGPGTRLLVL.

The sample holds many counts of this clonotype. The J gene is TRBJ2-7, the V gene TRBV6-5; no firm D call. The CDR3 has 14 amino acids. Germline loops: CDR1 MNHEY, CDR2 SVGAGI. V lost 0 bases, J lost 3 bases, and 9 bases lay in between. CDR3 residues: CASSYSRTNYEQYF. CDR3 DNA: TGTGCCAGCAGTTACTCGCGGACCAACTACGAGCAGTACTTC.

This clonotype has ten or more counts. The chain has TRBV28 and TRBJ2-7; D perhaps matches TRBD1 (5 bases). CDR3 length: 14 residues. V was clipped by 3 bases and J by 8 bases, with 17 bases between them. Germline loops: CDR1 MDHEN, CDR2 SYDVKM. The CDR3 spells CASSLARADRKQYF. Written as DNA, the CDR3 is TGTGCCAGCAGTTTGGCCAGGGCTGACCGCAAGCAGTACTTC.

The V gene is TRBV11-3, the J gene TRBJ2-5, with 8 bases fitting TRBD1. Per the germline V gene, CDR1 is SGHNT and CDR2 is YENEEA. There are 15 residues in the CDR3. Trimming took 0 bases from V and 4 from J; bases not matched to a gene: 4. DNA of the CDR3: TGTGCCAGCAGCTTAGATGGAACAGGGGGAGAGACCCAGTACTTC. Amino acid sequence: CASSLDGTGGETQYF.

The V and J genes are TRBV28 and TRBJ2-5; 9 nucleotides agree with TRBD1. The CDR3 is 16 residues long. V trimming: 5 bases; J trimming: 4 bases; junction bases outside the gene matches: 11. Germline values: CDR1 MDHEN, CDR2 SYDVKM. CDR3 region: CASSLGTGGGGETQYF. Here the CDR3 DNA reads TGTGCCAGCAGTCTCGGAACAGGGGGCGGAGGAGAGACCCAGTACTTC.

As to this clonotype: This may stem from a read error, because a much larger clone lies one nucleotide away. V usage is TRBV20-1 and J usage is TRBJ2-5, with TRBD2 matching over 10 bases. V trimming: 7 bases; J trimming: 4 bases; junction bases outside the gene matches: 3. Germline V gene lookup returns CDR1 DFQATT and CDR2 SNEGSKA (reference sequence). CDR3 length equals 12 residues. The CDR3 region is CSGKRGGETQYF. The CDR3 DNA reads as TGCAGTGGGAAGCGGGGGGGAGAGACCCAGTACTTC.

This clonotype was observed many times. This CDR3 is CASSPTGTGFDGYTF. CDR3 DNA: TGTGCCAGCAGTCCCACCGGGACAGGGTTCGATGGCTACACCTTC. J is TRBJ1-2 and V is TRBV28; 9 bases line up with TRBD1. Germline V lookup: CDR1 MDHEN, CDR2 SYDVKM. V was clipped by 5 bases and J by 6 bases; unmatched bases: 10. The CDR3 is 15 residues long.

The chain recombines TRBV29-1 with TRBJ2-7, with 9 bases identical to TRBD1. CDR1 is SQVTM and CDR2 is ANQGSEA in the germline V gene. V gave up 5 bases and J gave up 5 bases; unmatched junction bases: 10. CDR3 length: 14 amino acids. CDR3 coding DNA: TGCAGCGTTAGACCCGGGACAGGGACAAACGAGCAGTACTTC. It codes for CSVRPGTGTNEQYF.

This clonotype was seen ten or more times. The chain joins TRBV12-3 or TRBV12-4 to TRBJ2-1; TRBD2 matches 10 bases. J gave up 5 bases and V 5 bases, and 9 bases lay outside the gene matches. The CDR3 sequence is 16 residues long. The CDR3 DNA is TGTGCCAGCAGTCTTCTAGCGGGAGTGGTCCACAATGAGCAGTTCTTC. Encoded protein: CASSLLAGVVHNEQFF.

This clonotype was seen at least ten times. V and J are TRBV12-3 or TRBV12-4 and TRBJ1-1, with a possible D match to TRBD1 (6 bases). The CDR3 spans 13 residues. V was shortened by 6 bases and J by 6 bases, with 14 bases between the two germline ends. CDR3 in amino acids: CASRTQGGPEAFF. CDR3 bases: TGTGCCAGCAGGACACAGGGCGGGCCTGAAGCTTTCTTT.

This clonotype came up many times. CDR3 amino acids: CASQPRYVSNQPQHF. The CDR3 nucleotides read TGTGCCAGCCAGCCCCGGTACGTTAGCAATCAGCCCCAGCATTTT. The rearrangement links TRBV6-5 to TRBJ1-5, with no clear D. CDR1 is MNHEY, CDR2 SVGAGI, per germline. V lost 8 bases and J 0 bases, leaving 14 bases between the germline ends. The CDR3 contains 15 residues.

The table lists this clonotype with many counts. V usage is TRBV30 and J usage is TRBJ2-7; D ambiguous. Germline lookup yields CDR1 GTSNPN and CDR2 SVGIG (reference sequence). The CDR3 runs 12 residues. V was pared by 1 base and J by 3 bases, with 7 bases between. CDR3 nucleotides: TGTGCCTGGAGTGGGGCAGGCTACGAGCAGTACTTC. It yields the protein CAWSGAGYEQYF. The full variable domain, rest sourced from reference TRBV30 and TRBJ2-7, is SQTIHQWPATLVQPVGSPLSLECTVEGTSNPNLYWYRQAAGRGLQLLFYSVGIGQISSEVPQNLSASRPQDRQFILSSKKLLLSDSGFYLCAWSGAGYEQYFGPGTRLTVT.

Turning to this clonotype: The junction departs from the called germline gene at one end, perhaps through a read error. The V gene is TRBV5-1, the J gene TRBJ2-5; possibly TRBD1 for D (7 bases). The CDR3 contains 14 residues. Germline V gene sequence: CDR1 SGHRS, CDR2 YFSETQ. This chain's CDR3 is CASSRELRGETQCF. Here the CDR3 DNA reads TGCGCCAGCAGCCGGGAACTCAGGGGGGAGACCCAGTGCTTC.

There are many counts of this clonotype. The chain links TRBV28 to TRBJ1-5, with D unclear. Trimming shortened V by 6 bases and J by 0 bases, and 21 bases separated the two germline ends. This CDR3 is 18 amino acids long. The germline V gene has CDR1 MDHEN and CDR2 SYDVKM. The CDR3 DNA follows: TGTGCCAGCAGAGCCCGGGCCCCCGCTCTTTATAGCAATCAGCCCCAGCATTTT. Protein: CASRARAPALYSNQPQHF. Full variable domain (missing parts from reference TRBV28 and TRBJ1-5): DVKVTQSSRYLVKRTGEKVFLECVQDMDHENMFWYRQDPGLGLRLIYFSYDVKMKEKGDIPEGYSVSREKKERFSLILESASTNQTSMYLCASRARAPALYSNQPQHFGDGTRLSIL.

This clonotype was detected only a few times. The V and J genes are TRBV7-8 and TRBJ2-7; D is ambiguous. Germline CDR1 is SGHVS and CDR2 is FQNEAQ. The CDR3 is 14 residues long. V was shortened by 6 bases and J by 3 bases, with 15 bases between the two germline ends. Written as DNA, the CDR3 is TGTGCCAGCAGGGGTGGCACCTCAGTCTACGAGCAGTACTTC. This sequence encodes CASRGGTSVYEQYF.

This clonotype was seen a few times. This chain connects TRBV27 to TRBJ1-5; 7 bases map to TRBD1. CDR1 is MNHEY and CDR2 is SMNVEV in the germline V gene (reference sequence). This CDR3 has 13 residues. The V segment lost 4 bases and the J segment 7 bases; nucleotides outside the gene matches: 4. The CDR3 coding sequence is TGTGCCAGCAGTTCTGCCAGGGGGCAGCCCCAGCATTTT. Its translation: CASSSARGQPQHF.

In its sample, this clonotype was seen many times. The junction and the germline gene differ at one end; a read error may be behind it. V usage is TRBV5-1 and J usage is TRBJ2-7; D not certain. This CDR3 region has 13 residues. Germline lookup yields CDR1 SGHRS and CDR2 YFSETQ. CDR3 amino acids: CASSFSSSYEQYF. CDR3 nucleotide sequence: TGTGCCAGCAGTTTTAGCAGTAGCTACGAGCAGTACTTC.

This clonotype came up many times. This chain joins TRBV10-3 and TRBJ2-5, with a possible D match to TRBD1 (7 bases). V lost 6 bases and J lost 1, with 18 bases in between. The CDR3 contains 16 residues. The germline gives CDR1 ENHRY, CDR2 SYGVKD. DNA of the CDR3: TGTGCCATCAGGAAAGGACAGGAGGGGGGCCAAGAGACCCAGTACTTC. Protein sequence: CAIRKGQEGGQETQYF.